The 17 T cell receptor beta chains reported below all come from one sample, sequenced in a study of blood T cell repertoires in COVID-19. The repertoire was sequenced with immunoSEQ multiplex PCR; TCRdb's copy has only in-frame clones and lacks some. The profile shows around 200,000 clones, around nine tenths of them singletons. Source material: peripheral blood. Receptors were obtained from a young woman who had recovered from COVID-19.

This clone appeared once. The chain is built from TRBV15 and TRBJ2-2; the match to TRBD1 covers 7 bases. CDR3 size: 15 residues. CDR1 and CDR2 from the germline V gene are LNHNV and YYDKDF (reference sequence). V shed 5 bases and J 5 bases; nucleotides not matched to a gene: 8. The CDR3 DNA follows: TGTGCCACCAGCTTGACAGGGACGGGGACCGGGGAGCTGTTTTTT. Protein product: CATSLTGTGTGELFF.

This rearrangement joins TRBV10-3 to TRBJ2-5, with a tentative D call TRBD2 (7 bases). The germline V and J ends were trimmed by 3 bases and 5 bases, with 19 bases remaining between them. This CDR3 has 16 residues. Germline loops: CDR1 ENHRY, CDR2 SYGVKD. This CDR3 is CAISDHGGGGRETQYF. The CDR3 coding sequence is TGTGCCATCAGTGACCACGGGGGCGGGGGTCGGGAGACCCAGTACTTC.

This chain uses TRBV6-5 with TRBJ1-1, with D hard to call. Trimming cost V 2 bases and J 1 base, with 8 bases left between them. The CDR3 consists of 14 residues. Germline V lookup: CDR1 MNHEY, CDR2 SVGAGI. CDR3 coding DNA: TGTGCCAGCAGTTACGTTCCGGGGAACACTGAAGCTTTCTTT. Its translation: CASSYVPGNTEAFF.

CDR3 region: CASSSYRGTEAFF. The CDR3 DNA follows: TGCGCCAGCAGCTCTTACAGGGGTACTGAAGCTTTCTTT. The rearrangement joins TRBV5-1 to TRBJ1-1, with TRBD1 matching over 7 bases. Germline-derived CDR1 and CDR2 are SGHRS and YFSETQ. V shed 3 bases and J 5 bases; nucleotides not matched to a gene: 4. There are 13 residues in the CDR3.

This chain connects TRBV5-6 to TRBJ1-6, with D unresolved. V lost 1 base, J lost 5 bases, and 10 bases lay in between. The CDR3 contains 15 residues. Germline V gene data show CDR1 as SGHDT and CDR2 as YYEEEE. The CDR3 here is CASSLKETDNSPLHF. In nucleotides, the CDR3 is TGTGCCAGCAGCTTGAAGGAGACGGATAATTCACCCCTCCACTTT.

The V and J genes are TRBV7-2 and TRBJ2-1; no firm D call. The V end lost 1 base, the J end lost 9 bases, and 10 bases lay between the germline ends. This CDR3 is built from 13 residues. Per the germline V gene, CDR1 is SGHTA and CDR2 is FQGNSA. CDR3 sequence: CASSLDFGSEQFF. For the CDR3, the DNA is TGTGCCAGCAGCTTAGATTTCGGGTCTGAGCAGTTCTTC.

J is TRBJ2-7 and V is TRBV6-2 or TRBV6-3, with 7 bases aligning to TRBD1. CDR1 and CDR2 from the germline V gene are MNHEY and SVGEGT. Unmatched junction bases numbered 4, after V lost 5 bases and J lost 3 bases. The CDR3 has 13 amino acids. DNA of the CDR3: TGTGCCAGCAGTCGACAGGGATACTACGAGCAGTACGTC. Protein: CASSRQGYYEQYV.

The chain is built from TRBV24-1 and TRBJ2-1, with 9 bases identical to TRBD2. CDR1 and CDR2 (germline): KGHDR, SFDVKD. V was clipped by 7 bases and J by 6 bases; unmatched bases: 9. The CDR3 totals 15 residues. The CDR3 loop is CATRDSGRSGNEQFF. The CDR3 nucleotides are TGTGCCACCAGGGATAGCGGGAGATCGGGCAATGAGCAGTTCTTC.

This clone was recorded once. The chain is built from TRBV4-1 and TRBJ2-7; D unclear. Germline V gives CDR1 MGHRA, CDR2 YSYEKL. The CDR3 totals 16 residues. V lost 0 bases and J lost 0, with 12 bases in between. CDR3 DNA: TGCGCCAGCAGCCAAGATAGGCAGGAACTCTCCTACGAGCAGTACTTC. It yields the protein CASSQDRQELSYEQYF.

Only one count was recorded for this clone. The gene calls are TRBV5-1 and TRBJ2-1; 7 nucleotides agree with TRBD2. The V gene end was trimmed by 3 bases and the J gene end by 7 bases; junction bases not matched to a gene: 13. The CDR3 is made up of 16 amino acids. CDR1 is SGHRS and CDR2 is YFSETQ in the germline V gene. CDR3 protein: CASSSSPAGVGNEQFF. The CDR3 bases are TGCGCCAGCAGCTCCTCGCCTGCGGGAGTAGGAAATGAGCAGTTCTTC.

Here the CDR3 reads CATSATGQGADGYTF. In DNA, the CDR3 is TGTGCCACCAGTGCCACAGGACAGGGGGCGGATGGCTACACCTTC. This sequence joins TRBV24-1 and TRBJ1-2, with 11 bases lining up with TRBD1. This CDR3 comprises 15 residues. From germline, CDR1 is KGHDR and CDR2 SFDVKD. V was pared by 5 bases and J by 6 bases, with 7 bases of the junction left unmatched.

The chain joins TRBV4-1 to TRBJ2-3; 8 bases fit TRBD2. V gave up 1 base and J gave up 4 bases; unmatched junction bases: 1. There are 14 residues in the CDR3. The germline V gene encodes CDR1 MGHRA and CDR2 YSYEKL. The CDR3 region is CASSQAGGADTQYF. The CDR3 coding sequence is TGCGCCAGCAGCCAAGCGGGGGGGGCAGATACGCAGTATTTT.

The chain links TRBV7-9 to TRBJ2-1; 11 positions agree with TRBD2. From germline, CDR1 is SEHNR and CDR2 FQNEAQ (reference sequence). The J segment lost 7 bases and the V segment lost 3 bases, leaving 5 bases of the junction unmatched. There are 15 residues in the CDR3. The DNA for the CDR3 is TGTGCCAGCAGCTTGAAACTAGCGGGAGAGAATGAGCAGTTCTTC. Residues: CASSLKLAGENEQFF. The full variable domain, in which reference TRBV7-9 and TRBJ2-1 provide the parts outside the CDR3, is DTGVSQNPRHKITKRGQNVTFRCDPISEHNRLYWYRQTLGQGPEFLTYFQNEAQLEKSRLLSDRFSAERPKGSFSTLEIQRTEQGDSAMYLCASSLKLAGENEQFFGPGTRLTVL.

The chain employs TRBV6-5 and TRBJ1-1; possibly TRBD1 for D (5 bases). V was trimmed by 0 bases and J by 0 bases, leaving 8 bases between them. Germline assignment: CDR1 MNHEY and CDR2 SVGAGI. The CDR3 extends over 15 amino acids. In DNA, the CDR3 is TGTGCCAGCAGTTACTCGTCCAGGGTGAACACTGAAGCTTTCTTT. Its translation: CASSYSSRVNTEAFF.

The V and J genes are TRBV5-6 and TRBJ2-4; 13 bases are a match to TRBD2. Losses at the gene ends were 2 bases for V and 7 bases for J; bases not matched to a gene: 3. CDR3 length equals 15 residues. In germline, CDR1 is SGHDT, CDR2 YYEEEE. CDR3 nucleotide sequence: TGTGCCAGCAGCTTAGGACTAGCGGGAGCGAACATTCAGTACTTC. Translating gives CASSLGLAGANIQYF.

The chain has TRBV14 and TRBJ2-1; D might be TRBD1 (6 bases). This CDR3 has 16 amino acids. Per germline, CDR1 SGHDN and CDR2 FVKESK. Trimming shortened V by 0 bases and J by 1 base, and 10 bases separated the two germline ends. CDR3 protein: CASSQDQGLSYNEQFF. The DNA for the CDR3 is TGTGCCAGCAGCCAAGATCAGGGGCTATCCTACAATGAGCAGTTCTTC.

The chain links TRBV6-2 or TRBV6-3 to TRBJ1-5; D may be TRBD1 (6 bases). The CDR3 contains 17 residues. V was clipped by 0 bases and J by 5 bases, with 17 bases between them. Germline CDR1 is MNHEY and CDR2 is SVGEGT. CDR3 loop: CASSYSEGVKGDQPQHF. The CDR3 DNA reads as TGTGCCAGCAGTTACTCTGAGGGGGTGAAGGGGGATCAGCCCCAGCATTTT.